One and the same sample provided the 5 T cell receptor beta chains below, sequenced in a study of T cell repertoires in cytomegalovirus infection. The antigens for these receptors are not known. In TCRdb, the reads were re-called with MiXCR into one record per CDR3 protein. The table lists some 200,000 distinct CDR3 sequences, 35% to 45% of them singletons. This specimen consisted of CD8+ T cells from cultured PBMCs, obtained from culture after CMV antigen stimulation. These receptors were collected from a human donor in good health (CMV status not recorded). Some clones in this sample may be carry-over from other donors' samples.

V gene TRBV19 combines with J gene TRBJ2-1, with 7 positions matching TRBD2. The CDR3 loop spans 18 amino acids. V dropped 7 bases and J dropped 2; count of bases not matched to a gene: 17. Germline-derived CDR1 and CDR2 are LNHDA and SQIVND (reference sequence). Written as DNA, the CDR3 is TGTGCCAGTAAGGAGCAGGGTTGGGCGACTAGCCCCTACAATGAGCAGTTCTTC. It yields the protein CASKEQGWATSPYNEQFF.

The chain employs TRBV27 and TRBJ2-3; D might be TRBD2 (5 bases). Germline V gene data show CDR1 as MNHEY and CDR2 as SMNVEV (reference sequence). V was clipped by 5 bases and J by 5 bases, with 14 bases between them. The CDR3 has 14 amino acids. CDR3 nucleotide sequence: TGTGCCAGCAGTCCCCCGAGCGGAAGAGATACGCAGTATTTT. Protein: CASSPPSGRDTQYF.

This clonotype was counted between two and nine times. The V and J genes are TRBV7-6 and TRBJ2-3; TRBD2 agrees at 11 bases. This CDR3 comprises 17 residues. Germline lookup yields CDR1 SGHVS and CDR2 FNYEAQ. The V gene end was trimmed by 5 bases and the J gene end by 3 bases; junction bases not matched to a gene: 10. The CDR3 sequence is CASSPGASGGLTDTQYF. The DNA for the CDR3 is TGTGCCAGCAGCCCGGGTGCTAGCGGGGGGTTAACAGATACGCAGTATTTT.

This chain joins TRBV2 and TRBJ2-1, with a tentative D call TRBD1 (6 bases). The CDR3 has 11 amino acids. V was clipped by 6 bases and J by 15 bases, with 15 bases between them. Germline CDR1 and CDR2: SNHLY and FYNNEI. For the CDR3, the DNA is TGTGCCAGCAGGGACCGGACAGCTCTGTTCTTC. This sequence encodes CASRDRTALFF. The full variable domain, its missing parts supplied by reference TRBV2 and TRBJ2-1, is EPEVTQTPSHQVTQMGQEVILRCVPISNHLYFYWYRQILGQKVEFLVSFYNNEISEKSEIFDDQFSVERPDGSNFTLKIRSTKLEDSAMYFCASRDRTALFFGPGTRLTVL.

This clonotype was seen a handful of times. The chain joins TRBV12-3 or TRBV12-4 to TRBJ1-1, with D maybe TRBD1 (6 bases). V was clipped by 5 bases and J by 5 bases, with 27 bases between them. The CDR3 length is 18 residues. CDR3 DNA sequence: TGTGCCAGCAGTCCTTCCCCAGGGACACTCGTGGAGGGGACTGAAGCTTTCTTT. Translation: CASSPSPGTLVEGTEAFF.